This entry lists 13 T cell receptor beta chains sequenced from one sample in a study of blood T cell repertoires in COVID-19. Sequencing used immunoSEQ multiplex PCR; TCRdb keeps in-frame clones, though not all of them. The sample holds about 220,000 clones; approximately 83% are singletons and the top ten take approximately 1.3%. The sequencing sample was made of PBMCs or T cells enriched from blood (not recorded which). These receptors all stem from a woman aged 40 to 50 with acute COVID-19.

The sample holds many counts of this clone. The chain employs TRBV19 and TRBJ2-1; 9 bases agree with TRBD1. Germline loops: CDR1 LNHDA, CDR2 SQIVND (reference sequence). CDR3 length: 14 amino acids. Trimming removed 10 bases from V and 4 bases from J; junction bases left unmatched: 8. In DNA, the CDR3 is TGTGCCACCCCGGGACAGGGTTTATACAATGAGCAGTTCTTC. This translates into CATPGQGLYNEQFF.

The rearrangement uses TRBV5-4 and TRBJ1-2, with D possibly TRBD1 on 6 matching bases. Germline V CDR1 and CDR2: SGHNT, YYREEE (reference sequence). V lost 2 bases and J lost 2, with 7 bases in between. The CDR3 spans 13 residues. CDR3 DNA sequence: TGTGCCAGCAGCTTCGACAGGAACTATGGCTACACCTTC. Translating it yields CASSFDRNYGYTF.

This chain links TRBV19 with TRBJ2-6, with 8 bases identical to TRBD2. The CDR3 contains 18 residues. Germline CDR1 reads LNHDA; CDR2 reads SQIVND (reference sequence). Trimming cost V 5 bases and J 0 bases; bases outside gene matches: 9. The CDR3 is CASSPPSGSGSGANVLTF. In nucleotides, the CDR3 is TGTGCCAGTAGTCCTCCCAGCGGGAGTGGCTCTGGGGCCAACGTCCTGACTTTC.

The chain carries TRBV7-9 and TRBJ2-5, with D possibly matching TRBD1 (6 bases). Germline V lookup: CDR1 SEHNR, CDR2 FQNEAQ (reference sequence). With 3 bases removed from V and 1 base from J, the gap between germline ends came to 15 bases. There are 16 residues in the CDR3. The CDR3 DNA follows: TGTGCCAGCAGCTTGGGGGTCGGACAGACCCAAGAGACCCAGTACTTC. Translated: CASSLGVGQTQETQYF.

This chain uses TRBV28 with TRBJ1-4; weak D call: TRBD1 (6 bases). The CDR3 loop spans 13 amino acids. The germline gives CDR1 MDHEN, CDR2 SYDVKM. V was pared by 8 bases and J by 5 bases, with 12 bases between. The CDR3 DNA reads TGTGCCAGCCAACAGGGAAGCAATGAAAAACTGTTTTTT. It yields the protein CASQQGSNEKLFF.

This chain connects TRBV30 to TRBJ1-1; no clear D gene. Germline-derived CDR1 and CDR2 are GTSNPN and SVGIG (reference sequence). The CDR3 sequence is 12 residues long. The V end was cut by 0 bases, the J end by 5 bases, with 7 bases between. The CDR3 is CAWSVEETEAFF. The CDR3 DNA reads as TGTGCCTGGAGTGTCGAGGAGACTGAAGCTTTCTTT.

This clone was recorded a few times. V is TRBV28 and J is TRBJ2-2, with D possibly being TRBD2 (6 bases). V lost 7 bases and J lost 1, with 13 bases in between. Germline V gives CDR1 MDHEN, CDR2 SYDVKM. This CDR3 is built from 15 residues. DNA for the CDR3: TGTGCCAGCACTCGGCGGGATAAGAACACCGGGGAGCTGTTTTTT. Its protein product is CASTRRDKNTGELFF.

The chain is built from TRBV6-1 and TRBJ1-5, with 7 bases lining up with TRBD1. Germline values: CDR1 MNHNS, CDR2 SASEGT. This CDR3 is built from 18 residues. With 3 bases clipped from V and 0 bases from J, the junction kept 11 bases outside the gene matches. As DNA, the CDR3 is TGTGCCAGCAGTGATCCGATAGGGGGCCAAAATAGCAATCAGCCCCAGCATTTT. Protein sequence: CASSDPIGGQNSNQPQHF.

The V call is TRBV4-2, the J call TRBJ2-1; TRBD2 aligns across 12 bases. Germline V gene lookup returns CDR1 LGHNA and CDR2 YNFKEQ. V lost 3 bases, J lost 6 bases, and 6 bases stayed unmatched. The CDR3 is 16 amino acids. Here the CDR3 DNA reads TGTGCCAGCAGCCAGGGCCTAGCGGGAGGGCCCAATGAGCAGTTCTTC. Its translation is CASSQGLAGGPNEQFF.

CDR3 nucleotide sequence: TGTGCCAGCAGTTCGGACAGCTTAGAAGCTTTCTTT. It specifies CASSSDSLEAFF. This sequence joins TRBV28 and TRBJ1-1, with a tentative D call TRBD1 (6 bases). The V and J ends lost 4 bases and 8 bases respectively, with 11 bases between them. CDR3 length equals 12 residues. The germline V gene encodes CDR1 MDHEN and CDR2 SYDVKM.

The V and J genes are TRBV2 and TRBJ2-1; tentatively, D is TRBD2 (5 bases). CDR3 size: 14 residues. The V end was cut by 5 bases, the J end by 2 bases, with 10 bases between. Germline-derived CDR1 and CDR2 are SNHLY and FYNNEI. CDR3 region: CASSRTGTYNEQFF. CDR3 in DNA: TGTGCCAGCAGTCGGACGGGGACCTACAATGAGCAGTTCTTC.

Concerning this clone itself: The same CDR3 also results from other DNA sequences found in this sample. The chain couples TRBV5-4 to TRBJ1-2; D is unresolved. From germline, CDR1 is SGHNT and CDR2 YYREEE (reference sequence). V was cut by 0 bases and J by 3 bases, with 6 bases left in between. This CDR3 comprises 13 residues. The CDR3 reads CASSLESDYGYTF. CDR3 coding DNA: TGTGCCAGCAGCTTGGAGTCAGACTATGGCTACACCTTC. The variable domain in full, completed from reference TRBV5-4 and TRBJ1-2, reads ETGVTQSPTHLIKTRGQQVTLRCSSQSGHNTVSWYQQALGQGPQFIFQYYREEENGRGNFPPRFSGLQFPNYSSELNVNALELDDSALYLCASSLESDYGYTFGSGTRLTVV.

The chain combines TRBV3-1 (or the pseudogene TRBV3-2) with TRBJ2-5; 8 bases are shared with TRBD2. Germline V CDR1 and CDR2: LGHDT, YNNKEL (reference sequence). The CDR3 totals 13 residues. Trimming removed 4 bases from V and 5 bases from J; junction bases left unmatched: 3. The CDR3 DNA follows: TGTGCCAGCAGCCCTCCGGGGGGGGAGACCCAGTACTTC. This codes for CASSPPGGETQYF.